Each of the 3 T cell receptor beta chains below was sequenced from the same sample in a study of regulatory T cells in long-lasting Graves disease. Time point indicated: newly diagnosed GD, antithyroid drugs for less than 3 months. Extracted RNA from PBMCs served as the source of the TCR library. Arm-PCR of CDR3 regions with iRepertoire HTBI primers generated TCR beta libraries. TCRdb recomputed calls from the multiplex PCR reads with MiXCR, one row per CDR3 protein. The sample shows about 470,000 distinct CDR3 sequences, about 15% of them seen only once. These data were likewise used in another study, on T cells in Graves' hyperthyroidism and ophthalmopathy.

The input for sequencing was peripheral blood mononuclear cells (PBMCs), taken at new diagnosis, from a patient treated with antithyroid drugs. All receptors derive from a woman in her twenties or thirties with Graves disease.

This clonotype was counted only a few times. The J gene is TRBJ2-1, the V gene TRBV12-3 or TRBV12-4; TRBD2 matches 8 bases. CDR3 length: 16 amino acids. The junction had 7 bases not matched to a gene; V was cut back by 6 bases and J by 0 bases. This CDR3 reads CASSQLAGSSYNEQFF. The CDR3 nucleotides read TGTGCCAGCAGCCAATTAGCGGGAAGCTCCTACAATGAGCAGTTCTTC.

This clonotype occurred many times. The V and J genes are TRBV11-3 and TRBJ2-1; perhaps D is TRBD1 or TRBD2 (6 bases each). Trimming pared 1 base from V and 2 bases from J, leaving 18 bases between. The CDR3 extends over 18 amino acids. The germline V gene encodes CDR1 SGHNT and CDR2 YENEEA. The CDR3 DNA is TGTGCCAGCAGCTTAGGGGGGCGGGGCAGGGGCGCCTACAATGAGCAGTTCTTC. It yields the protein CASSLGGRGRGAYNEQFF. The full variable domain, rest sourced from reference TRBV11-3 and TRBJ2-1, is EAGVVQSPRYKIIEKKQPVAFWCNPISGHNTLYWYLQNLGQGPELLIRYENEEAVDDSQLPKDRFSAERLKGVDSTLKIQPAELGDSAVYLCASSLGGRGRGAYNEQFFGPGTRLTVL.

At least ten counts were recorded for this clonotype. The chain links TRBV6-5 to TRBJ1-3; D remains unclear. The CDR3 consists of 13 residues. The ends were cut back, 0 bases at V and 2 bases at J, with 2 bases in the middle. CDR1 MNHEY and CDR2 SVGAGI come from the germline V gene. The CDR3 reads CASSYSPGNTIYF. CDR3 DNA: TGTGCCAGCAGTTACTCGCCTGGAAACACCATATATTTT.